This record concerns one TCR beta chain sequence. This clonotype was counted many times. There is no known antigen for this receptor. Base qualities are not provided; no much larger clone lies one nucleotide away. Lymph node samples were obtained from the axillary draining lymph nodes of breast cancer patients. Sequenced on an Illumina HiSeq 2000. TCR beta chain libraries were generated by multiplex PCR amplification. High-throughput sequencing was used to analyze the amplified TCR beta chain products. The public reads were reprocessed in TCRdb via fastp at Q25 and MiXCR, keeping in-frame beta chains. Here each entry gathers all rows of one CDR3 protein and keeps the most common genes and DNA. The sample table holds around 300,000 distinct CDR3 sequences, of which over 30% were seen once. The ten largest clones capture around 1.1% of the sample. CDR1 is given as SGHRS and CDR2 as YFSETQ, both from the germline V gene. V gives up 4 bases and J gives up 4 bases, and the segment between their germline ends measures 15 bases. Its CDR3 holds 16 amino acids, cysteine through phenylalanine. The CDR3 DNA has 48 bases and is translated from base 1.

The source of the sample is a study of breast tumors, draining lymph nodes, adjacent tissues (dated by TCRdb to the mid-2010s). For the wider study: Breast cancer patients provided tumor, adjacent nontumor tissue and axillary lymph nodes, and the study compared the TCR beta repertoires across these three sources. In human breast cancer, the study set out to assess how tumor, surrounding tissue and draining lymph node repertoires relate to one another and whether T cells might be exchanged between them. Points the paper makes about the study in general: Tumor and nontumor tissue repertoires were significantly more similar in luminal-like than in basal-like breast cancer. The data were judged consistent with most tumor T cells deriving from the lymph node and then expanding within tumor tissue. The conclusion that tumor T cells originate in lymph nodes was framed as consistent with a hypothesis rather than directly demonstrated. Tumor T-cell repertoires showed less diversity than lymph node repertoires and more diversity than nontumor tissue repertoires, and tumor T-cell repertoires showed preferential V and J gene usage.

The receptor chain draws on TRBV5-1 and TRBJ1-6; no D gene call is confident. This clonotype was sampled from a female donor with breast cancer. Some clones in this sample may be carry-over from other donors' samples. What was sequenced was axillary lymph node tissue. The bases read TGCGCCAGCAGCCGGGGATCCGATCGTTATAATTCACCCCTCCACTTT. It encodes CASSRGSDRYNSPLHF.